Presented here are 5 T cell receptor beta chains from one specimen sequenced in a study of tumor-infiltrating lymphocytes in primary liver carcinoma. A constant-region primer primed TCR beta cDNA synthesis from 400 to 550 ng of total RNA. Investigators got TCR beta libraries out of three nested multiplex PCR rounds, done with slightly modified ARM-PCR. Investigators reported that the first two PCR rounds, at approximately 11 cycles each, used TRBV1-TRBV30 forward primers with a C-beta reverse primer. MiXCR was run by TCRdb on the multiplex PCR reads, yielding one entry per CDR3 protein. The profile shows around 210,000 distinct CDR3 sequences, around three fifths of them singletons. The authors took blood RNA from unsorted whole blood and also extracted germline DNA. The sequenced sample consisted of peripheral blood. The origin of the receptors is an older woman with primary liver carcinoma and hepatitis B virus infection.

Points on this clonotype: A junction boundary mismatches the germline segment, possibly from a read error. The CDR3 DNA reads as TGTGTCTGGAGTAGTCAGGCGGGTCAGCCCCAGCATTTT. Protein sequence: CVWSSQAGQPQHF. This rearrangement joins TRBV30 to TRBJ1-5; no clear D. From germline, CDR1 is GTSNPN and CDR2 SVGIG (reference sequence). The CDR3 consists of 13 residues.

The chain uses TRBV12-3 or TRBV12-4 and TRBJ2-7, with TRBD2 matching 13 bases. The J segment lost 8 bases and the V segment lost 5 bases, leaving 6 bases of the junction unmatched. The CDR3 extends over 14 amino acids. This CDR3 reads CASSPRTSGRQQYF. CDR3 nucleotide sequence: TGTGCCAGCAGTCCCCGGACTAGCGGGAGACAGCAGTACTTC.

The V gene is TRBV14, the J gene TRBJ2-7; D remains ambiguous. Germline loops: CDR1 SGHDN, CDR2 FVKESK. The CDR3 consists of 13 residues. The ends were cut back, 8 bases at V and 8 bases at J, with 19 bases in the middle. The DNA for the CDR3 is TGTGCCAGCGGCCCAAAAAGTAGGGCACAGCAGTACTTC. The encoded protein is CASGPKSRAQQYF. The whole variable domain, filled in from reference TRBV14 and TRBJ2-7, reads EAGVTQFPSHSVIEKGQTVTLRCDPISGHDNLYWYRRVMGKEIKFLLHFVKESKQDESGMPNNRFLAERTGGTYSTLKVQPAELEDSGVYFCASGPKSRAQQYFGPGTRLTVT.

This clonotype was seen a single time. A much larger clone lies a single base off, so this may be a read error. This CDR3 is CASSQTGRYEQYF. CDR3 in DNA: TGTGCCAGCAGTCAGACAGGGCGCTACGAGCAGTACTTC. The V gene is TRBV14, the J gene TRBJ2-7, with 7 bases lining up with TRBD1. Unmatched junction bases numbered 5, after V lost 6 bases and J lost 3 bases. This CDR3 has 13 residues. Germline CDR1 reads SGHDN; CDR2 reads FVKESK.

V and J are TRBV5-5 and TRBJ2-7, with a weak D call TRBD1 (5 bases). There are 14 residues in the CDR3. V gave up 0 bases and J gave up 7 bases, with 14 bases separating them. Germline-derived CDR1 and CDR2 are SGHKS and YYEKEE (reference sequence). This CDR3 reads CASSLGPGSREQYF. CDR3 in DNA: TGTGCCAGCAGCTTGGGGCCAGGGTCCCGAGAGCAGTACTTC.